The clone carrying this T cell receptor beta chain was seen more than once but under ten times. These data come from a study of regulatory T cells in long-lasting Graves disease. Study background: Patients with persistent Graves' disease had over 5 years of antithyroid drugs and persistent TSH receptor antibodies.

Researchers made TCR beta libraries by using iRepertoire HTBI primers and running Arm-PCR on CDR3 regions. TCRdb used MiXCR to reprocess the multiplex PCR reads, holding one entry per CDR3 protein. Of under 350,000 distinct CDR3 sequences detected, more than 20% appear once; the ten largest clones hold around three fifths. Time point meaning: persistent/refractory GD, antithyroid drugs over 5 years with positive TRAb. From PBMCs, RNA was extracted and then used to make the TCR library. In this cohort, patients came from an endocrinology department located in Xi'an, China. Germline CDR1 and CDR2: SGHRS and YFSETQ. V shed 4 bases and J 2 bases; nucleotides not matched to a gene: 8. CDR3 length: 16 amino acids.

This TCR was sampled from a female donor with Graves disease. The input for sequencing was peripheral blood mononuclear cells (PBMCs), taken when the disease was refractory, from a patient treated with antithyroid drugs. The chain combines TRBV5-1 with TRBJ2-7, with 11 bases lining up with TRBD2. The chain's CDR3 is CASSTGTSGSAYEQYF. The CDR3 coding sequence is TGCGCCAGCAGCACCGGGACTAGCGGCAGTGCCTACGAGCAGTACTTC.